This T cell receptor beta chain was recorded in a study of blood T cell repertoires in COVID-19. This clone has more than one count but fewer than ten. In the authors' workflow: Nucleated cell number was recorded as an estimate derived from reference gene primer amplification. Sequencing was performed with immunoSEQ multiplex PCR; in TCRdb, only in-frame clones are kept and a portion is missing. The V and J calls and clone size are taken from that table; D and trimming were inferred from the DNA. The sample consists of fewer than 70,000 clones, 85% of them appearing once. The CDR3 consists of 15 residues. Germline V CDR1 and CDR2: MNHNY, SVGAGI (reference sequence). After removal of 5 bases from V and 3 bases from J, the junction contained 6 bases not matched to a gene.

The sequenced sample consisted of peripheral blood. This chain connects TRBV6-6 to TRBJ2-2; TRBD1 aligns across 7 bases. The clonotype comes from a man in his fifties with acute or convalescent COVID-19. This chain's CDR3 is CASSNRDRDTGELFF. CDR3 bases: TGTGCCAGCAGTAACCGGGACAGAGACACCGGGGAGCTGTTTTTT.